The sample holds a few counts of the clone carrying this T cell receptor (beta chain). Its target is not known. Germline lookup yields CDR1 SGHTA and CDR2 FQGNSA. This CDR3 has 14 amino acids. V was clipped by 0 bases and J by 2 bases, with 7 bases between them. This specimen belongs to a study of beta chain features in type 1 diabetes. cDNA synthesis used the whole RNA isolate, giving expressed TCRB sequences. Sequencing was performed with immunoSEQ multiplex PCR; in TCRdb, only in-frame clones are kept and a portion is missing. This table holds about 620,000 clones, around 15% found once. Blood was collected once per donor into heparin, averaging approximately 0.11 L. Sorting of CD4+ naive, central memory, regulatory and stem cell-like memory cells was performed via CD45RO/CCR7/CD25/CD127/CD95/CD27. In all sorted populations, purity surpassed 98%. General observations from the study: With patients and controls alike, PCR might favor shorter templates to an equal degree.

The V gene is TRBV7-2, the J gene TRBJ2-5; no reliable D call. Material: naive CD4+ T cells from blood. The sequence was collected from a man aged 18 to 30 in good health. The chain's CDR3 is CASSLAVGQETQYF. CDR3 DNA sequence: TGTGCCAGCAGCTTAGCTGTGGGGCAAGAGACCCAGTACTTC. The variable domain in full, completed from reference TRBV7-2 and TRBJ2-5, reads GAGVSQSPSNKVTEKGKDVELRCDPISGHTALYWYRQSLGQGLEFLIYFQGNSAPDKSGLPSDRFSAERTGGSVSTLTIQRTQQEDSAVYLCASSLAVGQETQYFGPGTRLLVL.